The 13 T cell receptor beta chains listed next were all sequenced from one sample in a study of T cells after yellow fever vaccination (dated by TCRdb to between 2018 and 2021). Libraries were constructed by 5' RACE. The sequencer listed for this sample is Illumina HiSeq 2500. TCRdb's own reprocessing of the public reads used fastp at Q25 and MiXCR and kept productive beta chains. A single entry per CDR3 protein holds the most common genes and DNA from its merged rows. This sample is represented by some 550,000 distinct CDR3 sequences; about 19% of them were singletons. The top ten clonotypes cover roughly an eighth of the sample. The sample's treatment or condition, from its label and the paper: live attenuated yellow fever vaccine strain. This specimen was PBMCs, taken 15 days after the yellow fever booster vaccination. The receptor set was obtained from a young man who received the YFV17D yellow fever vaccine.

The CDR3, as DNA: TGCGCCAGCAGCCAAGGGGGTGTAGCGGGAGCCGGCACAGATACGCAGTATTTT. The encoded protein is CASSQGGVAGAGTDTQYF. This chain connects TRBV4-3 to TRBJ2-3; 9 bases are shared with TRBD2. The V and J ends lost 1 base and 1 base, in that order; junction bases with no gene match: 9. Per the germline V gene, CDR1 is LGHNA and CDR2 is YSLEER. This CDR3 contains 18 residues.

The gene calls are TRBV7-2 and TRBJ1-5; maybe TRBD1 (5 bases). Trimming took off 0 bases at V and 6 bases at J, with 12 bases between the two ends. This CDR3 spans 15 amino acids. CDR1 and CDR2 (germline): SGHTA, FQGNSA. The CDR3: CASSLAGTLGQPQHF. The CDR3 nucleotides are TGTGCCAGCAGCTTAGCAGGGACCCTCGGTCAGCCCCAGCATTTT.

This rearrangement joins TRBV12-3 or TRBV12-4 to TRBJ1-5; a possible D gene is TRBD1 (6 bases). V was trimmed by 3 bases and J by 5 bases, leaving 11 bases between them. The CDR3 covers 14 residues. DNA for the CDR3: TGTGCCAGCAGTTTTGACAGGAAAGATCAGCCCCAGCATTTT. This encodes CASSFDRKDQPQHF.

V gene TRBV7-9 combines with J gene TRBJ2-7; D may be TRBD1 or TRBD2 (5 bases each). CDR3 length: 15 residues. Deletions cut 0 bases from V and 2 bases from J, with 11 bases between. CDR1 SEHNR and CDR2 FQNEAQ come from the germline V gene (reference sequence). The CDR3, as DNA: TGTGCCAGCAGCTTAGCTAGGGACGCAACCTACGAGCAGTACTTC. Protein sequence: CASSLARDATYEQYF.

The chain couples TRBV7-8 to TRBJ1-2; a weak D match, TRBD1 (6 bases). The CDR3 contains 13 residues. V was clipped by 6 bases and J by 9 bases, with 17 bases between them. Germline CDR1 and CDR2: SGHVS and FQNEAQ. The CDR3, as DNA: TGTGCCAGCAGTTACAGGGAATCCGGGCGCTACACCTTC. Translating gives CASSYRESGRYTF. The full variable domain, completed using reference TRBV7-8 and TRBJ1-2, is GAGVSQSPRYKVAKRGQDVALRCDPISGHVSLFWYQQALGQGPEFLTYFQNEAQLDKSGLPSDRFFAERPEGSVSTLKIQRTQQEDSAVYLCASSYRESGRYTFGSGTRLTVV.

This clonotype was seen only a few times. This rearrangement joins TRBV28 to TRBJ2-7; 7 bases are shared with TRBD2. The V segment lost 9 bases and the J segment 2 bases; nucleotides outside the gene matches: 10. The CDR3 is 14 residues long. CDR1 is MDHEN, CDR2 SYDVKM, per germline. CDR3 protein: CASTDGTITYEQYF. CDR3 bases: TGTGCCAGTACCGACGGGACTATAACCTACGAGCAGTACTTC. The variable domain in full, completed from reference TRBV28 and TRBJ2-7, reads DVKVTQSSRYLVKRTGEKVFLECVQDMDHENMFWYRQDPGLGLRLIYFSYDVKMKEKGDIPEGYSVSREKKERFSLILESASTNQTSMYLCASTDGTITYEQYFGPGTRLTVT.

The table lists this clonotype with a few counts. The rearrangement uses TRBV15 and TRBJ2-1; tentative D call: TRBD1 (6 bases). This CDR3 is 15 amino acids long. The germline V gene encodes CDR1 LNHNV and CDR2 YYDKDF (reference sequence). V lost 3 bases and J 7 bases, leaving 16 bases between the germline ends. The CDR3: CATSRAAQQGNEQFF. The CDR3 DNA follows: TGTGCCACCAGCAGGGCGGCTCAGCAGGGGAATGAGCAGTTCTTC.

In this sample, this clonotype turned up a few times. V is TRBV29-1 and J is TRBJ2-4, with 11 bases identical to TRBD1. Germline loops: CDR1 SQVTM, CDR2 ANQGSEA. V lost 4 bases to trimming and J lost 3 bases; unmatched junction nucleotides: 2. This CDR3 comprises 14 residues. This CDR3 reads CSVVGQGDKNIQYF. As DNA, the CDR3 is TGCAGCGTTGTGGGACAGGGGGACAAAAACATTCAGTACTTC.

The table lists this clonotype with many counts. The chain employs TRBV10-3 and TRBJ2-1, with D possibly being TRBD2 (5 bases). Looked up from germline, CDR1 is ENHRY and CDR2 is SYGVKD. V was shortened by 3 bases and J by 5 bases, with 11 bases between the two germline ends. There are 14 residues in the CDR3. CDR3 residues: CAISETQEDNEQFF. CDR3 sequence (DNA): TGTGCCATCAGTGAAACGCAGGAGGACAATGAGCAGTTCTTC.

This chain joins TRBV7-9 and TRBJ2-3, with 7 positions matching TRBD1. After removal of 5 bases from V and 6 bases from J, the junction contained 8 bases not matched to a gene. The CDR3 sequence is 14 residues long. Germline V gives CDR1 SEHNR, CDR2 FQNEAQ (reference sequence). The CDR3 coding sequence is TGTGCCAGCAGCACAGGGGTCCCCCGGGATACGCAGTATTTT. Its translation is CASSTGVPRDTQYF.

The chain couples TRBV7-7 to TRBJ2-5; possibly TRBD2 for D (6 bases). From germline, CDR1 is SSHAT and CDR2 FNYEAQ (reference sequence). The CDR3 spans 16 residues. V was pared by 4 bases and J by 5 bases, with 20 bases between. CDR3 DNA sequence: TGTGCCAGCAGCTCGCGCAGGGACTGGCGGACGGAGACCCAGTACTTC. This encodes CASSSRRDWRTETQYF.

This clonotype was seen a handful of times. V and J are TRBV3-1 and TRBJ2-5; D may be TRBD2 (6 bases). V was pared by 4 bases and J by 2 bases, with 11 bases between. CDR3 length: 14 residues. Germline CDR1 LGHDT, CDR2 YNNKEL (reference sequence). CDR3 nucleotide sequence: TGTGCCAGCAGCCCCCATGGGGGGCAAGAGACCCAGTACTTC. Its translation is CASSPHGGQETQYF.

The V gene is TRBV20-1, the J gene TRBJ2-2, with D possibly TRBD1 on 6 matching bases. This CDR3 spans 13 amino acids. The germline V gene encodes CDR1 DFQATT and CDR2 SNEGSKA (reference sequence). V was shortened by 3 bases and J by 4 bases, with 9 bases between the two germline ends. DNA of the CDR3: TGCAGTGCTAGCGACAGGTTCACCGGGGAGCTGTTTTTT. Its protein is CSASDRFTGELFF.